The 2 T cell receptor beta chains in this list originate from one sample, sequenced in a study of CD8 T cells in Susac syndrome. Random hexamers served to reverse transcribe roughly 0.45 to 1 ug RNA. Each CDR3 protein is one row after TCRdb ran MiXCR on the immunoSEQ multiplex PCR reads. The sample carries 130,000 or so distinct CDR3 sequences, just under 95% recorded once. Source material: CD8+ T cells from PBMCs. Receptors were obtained from a human donor with Susac syndrome.

CDR3 coding DNA: TGTGCCAGCAGCTTAGAATATGCGGGCACAGATACGCAGTATTTT. This sequence encodes CASSLEYAGTDTQYF. The gene calls are TRBV7-9 and TRBJ2-3; D remains ambiguous. CDR3 size: 15 residues. With 1 base removed from V and 1 base from J, the gap between germline ends came to 9 bases. Germline V CDR1 and CDR2: SEHNR, FQNEAQ (reference sequence).

The chain links TRBV6-6 to TRBJ1-3, with a tentative D call TRBD1 (5 bases). The CDR3 sequence is 14 residues long. Germline CDR1 is MNHNY and CDR2 is SVGAGI (reference sequence). The V gene lost 10 bases and the J gene lost 1 base, with 14 bases spanning the gap. This CDR3 reads CATGGDGSGNTIYF. CDR3 nucleotide sequence: TGTGCCACCGGGGGTGATGGGTCTGGAAACACCATATATTTT.